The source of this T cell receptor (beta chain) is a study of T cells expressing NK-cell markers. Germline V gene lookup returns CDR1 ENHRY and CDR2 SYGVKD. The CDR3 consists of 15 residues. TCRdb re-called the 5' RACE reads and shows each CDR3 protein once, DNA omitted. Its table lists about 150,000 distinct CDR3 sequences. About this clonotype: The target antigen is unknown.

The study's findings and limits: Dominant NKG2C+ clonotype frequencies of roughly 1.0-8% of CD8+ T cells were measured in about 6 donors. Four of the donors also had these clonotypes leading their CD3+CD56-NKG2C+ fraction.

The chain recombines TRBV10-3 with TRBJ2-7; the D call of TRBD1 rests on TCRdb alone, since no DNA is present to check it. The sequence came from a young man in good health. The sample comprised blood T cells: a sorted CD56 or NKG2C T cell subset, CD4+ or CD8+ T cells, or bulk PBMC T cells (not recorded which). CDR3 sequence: CAISGTGARSYEQYF.